The clone carrying this TCR beta chain was counted a few times. These data belong to a study of blood T cells in healthy people across ages. The length of the CDR3 is 12 residues. Trimming removed 4 bases at V and 7 bases at J, with 13 bases between. CDR1 SQVTM and CDR2 ANQGSEA come from the germline V gene. It was with a sample-barcoded 5' primer and a J-beta primer mix that a second PCR of about 6 to 12 cycles was run. One entry per CDR3 protein results from TCRdb running MiXCR on the 5' RACE reads. In the table there are about 750,000 distinct CDR3 sequences, approximately 53% of which are singletons.

V usage is TRBV29-1 and J usage is TRBJ2-5; D is undetermined. This receptor was obtained from a man at least 80 years old in good health. The sequenced sample was blood. This CDR3 is CSVAEGKGTQYF. As DNA, the CDR3 is TGCAGCGTTGCTGAAGGGAAGGGGACCCAGTACTTC.